This is a list of T cell receptor beta chains from one sample in a study of cytomegalovirus exposure and HLA in healthy donors. Sequenced by immunoSEQ multiplex PCR; TCRdb stores in-frame clones only, minus some. The sample lists approximately 200,000 clones, approximately 79% occurring once. The sample taken for sequencing was PBMCs. These receptors all come from a young woman in good health and CMV-seronegative. Both conserved end residues are part of each CDR3. D genes are given only for firm matches. Not all rows give a size; the values are once, few, many and, for expanded clones, a class.

d_gene	v_gene	abundance	j_gene	CDR3aa	CDR3nt
TRBD1	TRBV6-6	NA	TRBJ1-6	CASSYPRTGGDSPLHF	TGTGCCAGCAGTTACCCCCGGACAGGAGGAGATTCACCCCTCCACTTT
NA	TRBV11-3	NA	TRBJ2-2	CASSWAANTGELFF	TGTGCCAGCAGCTGGGCAGCGAACACCGGGGAGCTGTTTTTT
TRBD1	TRBV10-2	NA	TRBJ2-7	CASSGDSNYEQYF	TGCGCCAGCAGTGGGGACAGCAACTACGAGCAGTACTTC
TRBD2	TRBV15	NA	TRBJ2-3	CATSRVSGDSTDTQYF	TGTGCCACCAGCAGAGTTAGCGGGGATAGCACAGATACGCAGTATTTT
NA	TRBV10-1	NA	TRBJ2-3	CASSRDTDTQYF	TGCGCCAGCAGCCGGGACACAGATACGCAGTATTTT
NA	TRBV28	NA	TRBJ1-4	CALQDNEKLFF	TGTGCCCTACAGGATAATGAAAAACTGTTTTTT
TRBD1	TRBV5-5	NA	TRBJ2-7	CASSLEGQEISEQYF	TGTGCCAGCAGCTTGGAGGGACAGGAAATCAGCGAGCAGTACTTC
TRBD1	TRBV28	NA	TRBJ1-5	CASSSQGFYQPQHF	TGTGCCAGCAGCTCACAGGGGTTTTATCAGCCCCAGCATTTT
TRBD2	TRBV16	NA	TRBJ2-1	CASSPEGGPYNEQFF	TGTGCCAGCAGCCCTGAGGGAGGGCCTTACAATGAGCAGTTCTTC
TRBD2	TRBV29-1	NA	TRBJ2-1	CSVTGTSSYNEQFF	TGCAGCGTGACCGGGACTAGCTCCTACAATGAGCAGTTCTTC
TRBD1	TRBV9	NA	TRBJ1-5	CASGQGAWPQHF	TGTGCCAGCGGACAGGGGGCTTGGCCCCAGCATTTT
TRBD1	TRBV10-3	NA	TRBJ1-3	CAISDAPGQPFSGNTIYF	TGTGCCATCAGTGACGCACCGGGACAGCCTTTCTCTGGAAACACCATATATTTT
NA	TRBV6-5	NA	TRBJ1-1	CATKRGGNMNTEAFF	TGTGCCACCAAGAGGGGGGGGAACATGAACACTGAAGCTTTCTTT
NA	TRBV9	NA	TRBJ2-1	CASSTPGFGEQFF	TGTGCCAGCAGCACTCCCGGGTTCGGTGAGCAGTTCTTC
NA	TRBV7-8	NA	TRBJ2-2	CASSLQGGNTGELFF	TGTGCCAGCAGCTTGCAGGGGGGGAACACCGGGGAGCTGTTTTTT
TRBD1	TRBV6-5	NA	TRBJ1-5	CASRVGQGSNQPQHF	TGTGCCAGCAGGGTCGGACAGGGATCGAATCAGCCCCAGCATTTT
TRBD1	TRBV27	NA	TRBJ2-7	CASGTQGQVIYEQYF	TGTGCCAGCGGTACACAGGGACAGGTAATCTACGAGCAGTACTTC
NA	TRBV2	NA	TRBJ1-1	CASSPGNTEAFF	TGTGCCAGCAGTCCAGGGAACACTGAAGCTTTCTTT
NA	TRBV6-1	NA	TRBJ2-3	CAIRLGDTQYF	TGTGCCATCCGACTCGGTGATACGCAGTATTTT
NA	TRBV6-5	NA	TRBJ1-1	CASRGVGSHNPEAFF	TGTGCCAGCAGAGGGGTGGGCAGTCATAACCCTGAAGCTTTCTTT
NA	TRBV28	NA	TRBJ1-2	CASSLRGLYGYTF	TGTGCCAGCAGTTTAAGGGGGTTGTATGGCTACACCTTC
NA	TRBV27	few	TRBJ2-2	CASTLTANTGELFF	TGTGCCAGCACTCTGACAGCGAACACCGGGGAGCTGTTTTTT
NA	TRBV14	few	TRBJ1-1	CASSQHREVTEAFF	TGTGCCAGCAGCCAACACAGGGAAGTCACTGAAGCTTTCTTT
TRBD2	TRBV5-1	NA	TRBJ2-5	CASGRLAVSQETQYF	TGCGCCAGCGGACGACTAGCGGTGTCCCAAGAGACCCAGTACTTC
NA	TRBV7-2	NA	TRBJ2-1	CASSLMGRGYNEQFF	TGTGCCAGCAGCTTGATGGGCAGGGGATACAATGAGCAGTTCTTC
NA	TRBV30	NA	TRBJ2-3	CAWSQVGGRTDTQYF	TGTGCCTGGAGTCAGGTCGGGGGGCGCACAGATACGCAGTATTTT
NA	TRBV9	NA	TRBJ2-7	CASSVAAEPSGGEQYF	TGTGCCAGCAGCGTAGCAGCGGAGCCCTCCGGAGGCGAGCAGTACTTC
NA	TRBV4-2	NA	TRBJ1-3	CASSQVPGQFGNTIYF	TGTGCCAGCAGCCAAGTTCCCGGACAGTTTGGAAACACCATATATTTT
NA	TRBV12-5	few	TRBJ2-5	CASAPTREETQYF	TGTGCTAGTGCCCCTACTAGAGAAGAGACCCAGTACTTC
TRBD1	TRBV7-2	NA	TRBJ1-5	CASSLAATGANQPQHF	TGTGCCAGCAGCTTAGCGGCGACAGGGGCAAATCAGCCCCAGCATTTT
TRBD1	TRBV5-1	NA	TRBJ1-6	CASSIDRGNSPLHF	TGCGCCAGCAGCATTGACAGGGGGAATTCACCCCTCCACTTT
NA	TRBV11-2	many	TRBJ1-4	CASRSGTIGEKLFF	TGTGCCAGCAGGTCCGGGACAATCGGGGAAAAACTGTTTTTT
NA	TRBV6-1	NA	TRBJ1-3	CASRAGPGNTIYF	TGTGCCAGCAGAGCAGGGCCCGGAAACACCATATATTTT
NA	TRBV20-1	NA	TRBJ1-1	CSASREPGAFF	TGCAGTGCTAGTCGGGAGCCCGGTGCTTTCTTT
NA	TRBV28	NA	TRBJ2-3	CASSLPGTDTQYF	TGTGCCAGCAGTTTGCCAGGCACAGATACGCAGTATTTT
TRBD1	TRBV2	NA	TRBJ1-6	CASSEEGTDNSPLHF	TGTGCCAGCAGTGAAGAAGGGACAGATAATTCACCCCTCCACTTT
TRBD2	TRBV7-3	NA	TRBJ2-7	CASRIISGSNYEQYF	TGTGCCAGCAGGATCATTAGCGGGAGTAACTACGAGCAGTACTTC
TRBD1	TRBV9	NA	TRBJ2-2	CASSVSTGEFTGELFF	TGTGCCAGCAGCGTGTCTACAGGGGAATTCACCGGGGAGCTGTTTTTT
TRBD2	TRBV18	NA	TRBJ2-7	CASSPKLAGDIYEQYF	TGTGCCAGCTCACCGAAACTAGCGGGAGATATATACGAGCAGTACTTC
NA	TRBV19	NA	TRBJ1-6	CASSGTVLNSPLHF	TGTGCCAGTAGTGGTACAGTACTTAATTCACCCCTCCACTTT